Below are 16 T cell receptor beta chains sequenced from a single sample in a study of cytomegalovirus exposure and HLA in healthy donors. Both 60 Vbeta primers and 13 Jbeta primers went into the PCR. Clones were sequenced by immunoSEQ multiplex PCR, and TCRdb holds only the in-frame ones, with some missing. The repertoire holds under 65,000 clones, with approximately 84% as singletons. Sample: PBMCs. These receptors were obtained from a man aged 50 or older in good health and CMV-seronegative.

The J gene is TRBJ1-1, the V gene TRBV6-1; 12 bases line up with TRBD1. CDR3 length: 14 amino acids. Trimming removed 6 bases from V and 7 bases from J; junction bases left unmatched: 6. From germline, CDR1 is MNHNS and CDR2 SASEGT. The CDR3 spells CASSLGTGGGEAFF. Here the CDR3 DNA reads TGTGCCAGCAGCCTCGGGACAGGGGGCGGTGAAGCTTTCTTT.

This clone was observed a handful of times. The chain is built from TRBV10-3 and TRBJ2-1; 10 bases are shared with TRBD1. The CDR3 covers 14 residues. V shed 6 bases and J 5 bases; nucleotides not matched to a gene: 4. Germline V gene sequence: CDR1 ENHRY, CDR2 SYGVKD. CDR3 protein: CAIRTGGADNEQFF. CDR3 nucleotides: TGTGCCATCAGGACAGGGGGCGCGGACAATGAGCAGTTCTTC.

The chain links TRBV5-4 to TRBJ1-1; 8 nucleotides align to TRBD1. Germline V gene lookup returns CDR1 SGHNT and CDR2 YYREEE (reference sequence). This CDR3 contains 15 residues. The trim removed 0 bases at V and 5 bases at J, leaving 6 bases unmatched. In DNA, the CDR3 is TGTGCCAGCAGCTTGGAGACAGGGGTAAAGACTGAAGCTTTCTTT. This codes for CASSLETGVKTEAFF.

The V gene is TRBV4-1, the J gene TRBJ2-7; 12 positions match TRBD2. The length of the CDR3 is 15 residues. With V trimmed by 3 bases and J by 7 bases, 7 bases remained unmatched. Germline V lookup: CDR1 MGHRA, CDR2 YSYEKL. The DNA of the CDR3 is TGCGCCAGCAGCCAGAGGACTAGCGGGGCGGGGGAGCAGTACTTC. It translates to CASSQRTSGAGEQYF.

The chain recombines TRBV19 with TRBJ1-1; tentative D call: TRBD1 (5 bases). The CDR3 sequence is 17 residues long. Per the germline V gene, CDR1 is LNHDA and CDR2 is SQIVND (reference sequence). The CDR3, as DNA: TGTGGCTTTTTCGGAAGAAAACTGACAGTGGAGAACACTGAAGCTTTCTTT. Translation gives CGFFGRKLTVENTEAFF.

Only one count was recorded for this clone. The CDR3 DNA follows: TGTGCCAGTAGTGGGACAGGGGGCTTCTACGAGCAGTACTTC. As protein: CASSGTGGFYEQYF. The rearrangement uses TRBV19 and TRBJ2-7; 12 bases line up with TRBD1. Looked up from germline, CDR1 is LNHDA and CDR2 is SQIVND (reference sequence). This CDR3 spans 14 amino acids. The trim removed 5 bases at V and 3 bases at J, leaving 2 bases unmatched.

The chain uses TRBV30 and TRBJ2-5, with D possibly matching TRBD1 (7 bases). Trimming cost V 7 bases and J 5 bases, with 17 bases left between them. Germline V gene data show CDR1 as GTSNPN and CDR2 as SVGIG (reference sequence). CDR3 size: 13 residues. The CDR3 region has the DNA TGTGCCTACTCAGGGGGGCTGGTGGAGACCCAGTACTTC. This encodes CAYSGGLVETQYF.

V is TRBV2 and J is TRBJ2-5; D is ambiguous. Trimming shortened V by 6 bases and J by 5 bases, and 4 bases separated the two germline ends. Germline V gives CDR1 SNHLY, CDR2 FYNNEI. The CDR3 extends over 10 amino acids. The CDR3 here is CASRRETQYF. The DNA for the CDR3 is TGTGCCAGCAGGAGGGAGACCCAGTACTTC. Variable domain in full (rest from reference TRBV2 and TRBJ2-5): EPEVTQTPSHQVTQMGQEVILRCVPISNHLYFYWYRQILGQKVEFLVSFYNNEISEKSEIFDDQFSVERPDGSNFTLKIRSTKLEDSAMYFCASRRETQYFGPGTRLLVL.

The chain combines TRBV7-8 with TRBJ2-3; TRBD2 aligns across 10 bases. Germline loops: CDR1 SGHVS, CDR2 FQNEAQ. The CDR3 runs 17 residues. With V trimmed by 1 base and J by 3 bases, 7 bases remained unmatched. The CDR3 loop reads CASSLEGSGGYTDTQYF. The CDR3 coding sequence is TGTGCCAGCAGCTTAGAGGGTAGCGGGGGGTATACAGATACGCAGTATTTT.

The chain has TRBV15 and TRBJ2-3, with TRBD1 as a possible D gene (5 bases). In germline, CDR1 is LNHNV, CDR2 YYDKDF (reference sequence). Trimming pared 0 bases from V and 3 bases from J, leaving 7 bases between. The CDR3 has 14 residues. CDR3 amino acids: CATSREAGTDTQYF. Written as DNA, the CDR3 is TGTGCCACCAGCAGAGAGGCAGGGACAGATACGCAGTATTTT.

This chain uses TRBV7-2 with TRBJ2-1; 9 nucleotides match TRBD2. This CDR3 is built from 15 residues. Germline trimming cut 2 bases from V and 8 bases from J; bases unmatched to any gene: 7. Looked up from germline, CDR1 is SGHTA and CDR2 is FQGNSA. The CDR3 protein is CASSLSAGGLDEQFF. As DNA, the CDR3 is TGTGCCAGCAGCTTAAGTGCGGGGGGGCTGGATGAGCAGTTCTTC.

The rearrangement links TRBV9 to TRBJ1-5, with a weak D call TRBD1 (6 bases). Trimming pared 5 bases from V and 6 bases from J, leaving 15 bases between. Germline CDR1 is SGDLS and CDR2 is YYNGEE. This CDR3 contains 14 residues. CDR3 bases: TGTGCCAGCAGTGCTCAAGGACAGACTCAGCCCCAGCATTTT. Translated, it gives CASSAQGQTQPQHF.

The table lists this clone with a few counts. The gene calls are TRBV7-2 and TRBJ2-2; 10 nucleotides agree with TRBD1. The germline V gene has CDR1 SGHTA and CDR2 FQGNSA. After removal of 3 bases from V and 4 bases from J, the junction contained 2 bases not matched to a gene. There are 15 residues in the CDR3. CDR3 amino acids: CASSLRQGATGELFF. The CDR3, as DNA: TGTGCCAGCAGCTTGCGACAGGGGGCCACCGGGGAGCTGTTTTTT.

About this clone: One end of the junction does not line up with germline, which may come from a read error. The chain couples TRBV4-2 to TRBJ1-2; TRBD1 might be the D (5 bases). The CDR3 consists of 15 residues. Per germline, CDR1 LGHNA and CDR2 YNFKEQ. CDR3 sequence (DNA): TGTGCCAACAGCCGAACCGGGACTGACCACTATGGCTACACCTTC. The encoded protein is CANSRTGTDHYGYTF.

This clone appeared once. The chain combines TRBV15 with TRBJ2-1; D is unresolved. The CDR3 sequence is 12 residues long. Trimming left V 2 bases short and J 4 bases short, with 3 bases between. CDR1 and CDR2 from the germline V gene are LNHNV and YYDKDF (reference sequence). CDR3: CATSRPYNEQFF. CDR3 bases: TGTGCCACCAGCAGACCGTACAATGAGCAGTTCTTC.

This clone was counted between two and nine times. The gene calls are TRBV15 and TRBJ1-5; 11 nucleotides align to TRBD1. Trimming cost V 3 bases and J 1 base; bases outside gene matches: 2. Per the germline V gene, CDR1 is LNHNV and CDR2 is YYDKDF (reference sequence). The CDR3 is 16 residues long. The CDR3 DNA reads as TGTGCCACCAGCAGGGACAGGGGGCTGAGCAATCAGCCCCAGCATTTT. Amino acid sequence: CATSRDRGLSNQPQHF.